These T cell receptor beta chains were read from a single sample in a study of a mutant IDH1 vaccine in newly diagnosed glioma. Assay: immunoSEQ multiplex PCR; the TCRdb copy retains only in-frame clones and omits some. The sample shows 30,000 to 40,000 clones, about three fifths of them seen only once. Their antigens remain unidentified. The sequenced sample was PBMCs, obtained from a glioma patient whose treatment included an IDH1 peptide vaccine. These TCRs come from a woman aged 18 to 35 with glioma. Both conserved end residues are trimmed from each CDR3. Size is omitted from some rows. Given values are once, few, many or a class for expanded clones.

j_call: TRBJ1-1
v_call: TRBV7-8
clone_size: -
cdr3_aa: ASSLLLLNTEAF

j_call: TRBJ2-1
v_call: TRBV28
clone_size: -
cdr3_aa: ASSRGGRVEQF

j_call: TRBJ1-2
v_call: TRBV30
clone_size: few
cdr3_aa: AWSGTANRVRGYT

j_call: TRBJ1-5
v_call: TRBV4-1
clone_size: -
cdr3_aa: ASSQEGGNQPQH

j_call: TRBJ2-7
v_call: TRBV6-1
clone_size: few
cdr3_aa: ASSGYRGDEQY

j_call: TRBJ1-2
v_call: TRBV28
clone_size: -
cdr3_aa: ASSRDRGLYGYT

j_call: TRBJ2-7
v_call: TRBV5-4
clone_size: -
cdr3_aa: ASSFGTGDYEQY

j_call: TRBJ1-1
v_call: TRBV30
clone_size: -
cdr3_aa: AWSGFKGTEAF

j_call: TRBJ1-2
v_call: TRBV7-9
clone_size: few
cdr3_aa: ASSLSVTDYGYT

j_call: TRBJ1-5
v_call: TRBV19
clone_size: -
cdr3_aa: ASSILGDSNQPQH

j_call: TRBJ1-5
v_call: TRBV19
clone_size: -
cdr3_aa: ASSIGRSGEMGNQPQH

j_call: TRBJ2-1
v_call: TRBV4-3
clone_size: -
cdr3_aa: ASSQGGISNEQF

j_call: TRBJ2-2
v_call: TRBV7-9
clone_size: once
cdr3_aa: ASSLEVRGELF

j_call: TRBJ2-7
v_call: TRBV13
clone_size: few
cdr3_aa: ASSPGDRGGYEQY

j_call: TRBJ2-6
v_call: TRBV6-1
clone_size: -
cdr3_aa: ASKVQVGANVLT

j_call: TRBJ2-7
v_call: TRBV2
clone_size: -
cdr3_aa: ASRQKLYEQY

j_call: TRBJ2-3
v_call: TRBV29-1
clone_size: -
cdr3_aa: SVPQSTDTQY

j_call: TRBJ2-7
v_call: TRBV7-9
clone_size: -
cdr3_aa: ASSSRTGVEQY

j_call: TRBJ1-2
v_call: TRBV2
clone_size: -
cdr3_aa: ASRRETGVGHYGYT

j_call: TRBJ2-7
v_call: TRBV6-1
clone_size: -
cdr3_aa: ASGTPGPYEQY

j_call: TRBJ2-7
v_call: TRBV5-6
clone_size: -
cdr3_aa: ASSFPGTGLYEQY

j_call: TRBJ1-3
v_call: TRBV9
clone_size: -
cdr3_aa: ASSEGGETPGNTIY

j_call: TRBJ2-1
v_call: TRBV5-1
clone_size: few
cdr3_aa: ASSLVAATSYNEQF

j_call: TRBJ2-6
v_call: TRBV18
clone_size: once
cdr3_aa: ASSPQSSGANVLT

j_call: TRBJ2-1
v_call: TRBV4-2
clone_size: few
cdr3_aa: ASSPKLFLEQF

j_call: TRBJ2-2
v_call: TRBV28
clone_size: -
cdr3_aa: ASRLMGVRNTGELF

j_call: TRBJ2-7
v_call: TRBV11-2
clone_size: few
cdr3_aa: ASSVGVFEQY

j_call: TRBJ1-3
v_call: TRBV2
clone_size: -
cdr3_aa: ASRAQGLGNTIY

j_call: TRBJ2-7
v_call: TRBV27
clone_size: -
cdr3_aa: ASSLYGGRNEQY

j_call: TRBJ1-3
v_call: TRBV7-6
clone_size: -
cdr3_aa: ASSLQTIASGNTIY

j_call: -
v_call: TRBV6-6
clone_size: -
cdr3_aa: ASSDSASYEQY

j_call: TRBJ2-7
v_call: TRBV30
clone_size: -
cdr3_aa: AWSDTRAYEQY

j_call: TRBJ1-3
v_call: TRBV28
clone_size: -
cdr3_aa: ASRAPRGDASGNTIY

j_call: TRBJ1-4
v_call: TRBV7-8
clone_size: -
cdr3_aa: ASSSVYVNEKLF

j_call: TRBJ2-1
v_call: TRBV28
clone_size: -
cdr3_aa: ASSLSNKVPGTSSYNEQF

j_call: TRBJ2-2
v_call: TRBV5-6
clone_size: -
cdr3_aa: ASSLTTGELF

j_call: TRBJ1-3
v_call: TRBV25-1
clone_size: -
cdr3_aa: ASSDDRVSGNTIY

j_call: TRBJ1-4
v_call: TRBV6-5
clone_size: -
cdr3_aa: ASSFQGAANEKLF

j_call: TRBJ2-3
v_call: TRBV5-1
clone_size: -
cdr3_aa: ASSLVPSGGATDTQY

j_call: TRBJ2-3
v_call: TRBV6-4
clone_size: few
cdr3_aa: ASSEDGGSADTQY

j_call: TRBJ1-5
v_call: TRBV19
clone_size: few
cdr3_aa: ASSFQPGAMAEQPQH

j_call: TRBJ2-7
v_call: TRBV28
clone_size: once
cdr3_aa: ASSYRGPWGEQY

j_call: TRBJ1-4
v_call: TRBV6-5
clone_size: few
cdr3_aa: ASSSGQGAGEKLF

j_call: TRBJ2-7
v_call: TRBV7-9
clone_size: -
cdr3_aa: ASSFSISEQY

j_call: TRBJ2-2
v_call: TRBV2
clone_size: -
cdr3_aa: ASSKGLGDPGELF